Here is one T cell receptor beta chain with its context. Its antigen remains unidentified. Some clones are missing from TCRdb's copy, which holds only in-frame ones; the method was immunoSEQ multiplex PCR. The sample has about 50,000 clones, 70% to 80% seen once; the top ten hold about 3.9%. The data were obtained in a study of OX40 agonist ivuxolimab in advanced cancers. General observations from the study: Determination of antigen specificity was not performed for the expanded peripheral T cells. Fewer expanded clones were found on average in CD4+ than in CD8+ T cells.

Germline V CDR1 and CDR2: SNHLY, FYNNEI. The ends were cut back, 6 bases at V and 5 bases at J, with 23 bases in the middle. This CDR3 region has 16 residues. The origin of this receptor is an adult with an advanced solid tumor such as melanoma, head and neck, liver or kidney cancer. The source was CD4+ or CD8+ T cells sorted from blood, collected in a trial of the OX40 agonist ivuxolimab. J is TRBJ2-7 and V is TRBV2, with D possibly TRBD1 on 6 matching bases. The CDR3, as DNA: TGTGCCAGCAGGAGCCTCCGTCTGGGGGCGATCAACGAGCAGTACTTC. It encodes CASRSLRLGAINEQYF.